A single sample is the source of the 8 T cell receptor beta chains below, sequenced in a study of blood T cell repertoires in COVID-19. Clones were sequenced by immunoSEQ multiplex PCR, and TCRdb holds only the in-frame ones, with some missing. Of over 250,000 clones detected, around 90% appear once; the ten largest clones hold about a tenth. Sequencing used peripheral blood. These receptors came from a woman aged 70-85 years with COVID-19, enrolled during active disease.

The V call is TRBV19, the J call TRBJ1-5, with D perhaps matching TRBD1 (5 bases). The V gene's germline CDR1 is LNHDA and CDR2 SQIVND (reference sequence). This CDR3 comprises 15 residues. Trimming took 7 bases from V and 3 from J, leaving 16 bases between them. Here the CDR3 DNA reads TGTGCCAGTATACCCCAGGGTGTTGCCAATCAGCCCCAGCATTTT. Residues: CASIPQGVANQPQHF.

A word on this clone: The sample contains more than one DNA sequence encoding this CDR3. This sequence joins TRBV5-1 and TRBJ2-1; possibly TRBD1 for D (6 bases). The CDR3 contains 15 residues. CDR1 is SGHRS, CDR2 YFSETQ, per germline. The germline V and J ends were trimmed by 0 bases and 4 bases, with 11 bases remaining between them. Here the CDR3 reads CASSLEQGSYNEQFF. CDR3 DNA: TGCGCCAGCAGCTTGGAGCAGGGGTCATACAATGAGCAGTTCTTC.

The chain employs TRBV30 and TRBJ2-3, with a tentative D call TRBD2 (6 bases). CDR1 is GTSNPN, CDR2 SVGIG, per germline (reference sequence). Trimming cost V 2 bases and J 2 bases, with 17 bases left between them. This CDR3 has 16 amino acids. The CDR3 nucleotides read TGTGCCTGGAGTACCCCCGTTAGCGGATTCACAGATACGCAGTATTTT. This codes for CAWSTPVSGFTDTQYF. The whole variable domain, filled in from reference TRBV30 and TRBJ2-3, reads SQTIHQWPATLVQPVGSPLSLECTVEGTSNPNLYWYRQAAGRGLQLLFYSVGIGQISSEVPQNLSASRPQDRQFILSSKKLLLSDSGFYLCAWSTPVSGFTDTQYFGPGTRLTVL.

The V and J genes are TRBV9 and TRBJ2-5; a possible D gene is TRBD2 (6 bases). With 1 base removed from V and 5 bases from J, the gap between germline ends came to 9 bases. Germline V lookup: CDR1 SGDLS, CDR2 YYNGEE. The CDR3 runs to 13 residues. The CDR3 DNA follows: TGTGCCAGCAGCGTATCAGGAGGGGAGACCCAGTACTTC. Translation gives CASSVSGGETQYF. Full variable domain (remainder filled in from reference TRBV9 and TRBJ2-5): DSGVTQTPKHLITATGQRVTLRCSPRSGDLSVYWYQQSLDQGLQFLIQYYNGEERAKGNILERFSAQQFPDLHSELNLSSLELGDSALYFCASSVSGGETQYFGPGTRLLVL.

With respect to this clone: The same CDR3 can be traced to other DNA sequences in this sample. The chain has TRBV7-2 and TRBJ2-1; the D is unclear. The CDR3 consists of 16 residues. Trimming removed 1 base from V and 1 base from J, with 11 bases in between. Germline V CDR1 and CDR2: SGHTA, FQGNSA. CDR3 in amino acids: CASSLVPGPSYNEQFF. DNA for the CDR3: TGTGCCAGCAGCTTAGTCCCAGGCCCGTCCTACAATGAGCAGTTCTTC.

J is TRBJ2-5 and V is TRBV5-6; tentative D call: TRBD2 (6 bases). There are 14 residues in the CDR3. Germline values: CDR1 SGHDT, CDR2 YYEEEE. Deletions cut 2 bases from V and 4 bases from J, with 12 bases between. DNA for the CDR3: TGTGCCAGCAGCTTCGTCGGGGGACGAGAGACCCAGTACTTC. The encoded protein is CASSFVGGRETQYF.

The V gene is TRBV24-1, the J gene TRBJ2-1; D uncertain. The CDR3 spans 12 residues. V was pared by 2 bases and J by 8 bases, with 6 bases between. Germline assignment: CDR1 KGHDR and CDR2 SFDVKD. CDR3 in amino acids: CATSDSADEQFF. CDR3 nucleotide sequence: TGTGCCACCAGTGATTCGGCGGATGAGCAGTTCTTC.

The chain couples TRBV2 to TRBJ2-3, with TRBD2 matching 11 bases. Trimming took 7 bases from V and 0 from J; bases not matched to a gene: 9. Germline loops: CDR1 SNHLY, CDR2 FYNNEI. The CDR3 totals 17 residues. The CDR3 nucleotides are TGTGCCAGCAAAGGGCTAGCGGGAGGAATTAGCACAGATACGCAGTATTTT. Translated, it gives CASKGLAGGISTDTQYF. The full variable domain, in which reference TRBV2 and TRBJ2-3 provide the parts outside the CDR3, is EPEVTQTPSHQVTQMGQEVILRCVPISNHLYFYWYRQILGQKVEFLVSFYNNEISEKSEIFDDQFSVERPDGSNFTLKIRSTKLEDSAMYFCASKGLAGGISTDTQYFGPGTRLTVL.